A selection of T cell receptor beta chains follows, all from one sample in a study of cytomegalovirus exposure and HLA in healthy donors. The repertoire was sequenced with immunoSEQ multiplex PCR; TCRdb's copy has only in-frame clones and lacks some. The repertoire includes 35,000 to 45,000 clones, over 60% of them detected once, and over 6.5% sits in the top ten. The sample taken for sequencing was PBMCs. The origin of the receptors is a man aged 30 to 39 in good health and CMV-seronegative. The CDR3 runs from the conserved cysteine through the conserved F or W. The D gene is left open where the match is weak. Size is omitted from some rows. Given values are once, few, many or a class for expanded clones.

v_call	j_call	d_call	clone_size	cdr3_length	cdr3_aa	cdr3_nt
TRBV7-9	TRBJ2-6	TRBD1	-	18	CASSPRTGGNSGANVLTF	TGTGCCAGCAGCCCGCGGACAGGGGGCAACTCTGGGGCCAACGTCCTGACTTTC
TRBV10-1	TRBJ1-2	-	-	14	CASSTGESPYGYTF	TGCGCCAGCAGTACAGGTGAATCTCCGTATGGCTACACCTTC
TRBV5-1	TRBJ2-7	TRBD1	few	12	CASSGQGYEQYF	TGCGCCAGCAGTGGACAGGGCTACGAGCAGTACTTC
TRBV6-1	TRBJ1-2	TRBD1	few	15	CASSEPRQGDYGYTF	TGTGCCAGCAGTGAACCTCGACAGGGGGACTATGGCTACACCTTC
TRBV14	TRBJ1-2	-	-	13	CASSHSRGNGYTF	TGTGCCAGCAGCCATAGCAGGGGAAATGGCTACACCTTC
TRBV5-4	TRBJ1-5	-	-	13	CASSTGTNQPQHF	TGTGCCAGCAGCACAGGGACCAACCAGCCCCAGCATTTT
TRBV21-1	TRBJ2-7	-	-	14	CASSIFCQVYEQYF	TGTGCCAGCAGCATCTTCTGCCAGGTCTACGAGCAGTACTTC
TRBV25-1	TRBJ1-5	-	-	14	CASGPGQYNQPQHF	TGTGCCAGCGGTCCCGGACAGTATAATCAGCCCCAGCATTTT
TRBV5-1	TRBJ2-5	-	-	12	CASSLLQETQYF	TGCGCCAGCAGCTTGCTCCAAGAGACCCAGTACTTC
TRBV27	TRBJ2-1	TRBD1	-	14	CASSSGTGYNEQFF	TGTGCCAGCAGTTCCGGGACAGGCTACAATGAGCAGTTCTTC
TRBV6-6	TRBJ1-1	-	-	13	CASHPNSNTEAFF	TGTGCCAGCCACCCAAACAGTAACACTGAAGCTTTCTTT
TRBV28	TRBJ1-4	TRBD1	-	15	CASRGQGAANEKLFF	TGTGCCAGCAGAGGACAGGGGGCGGCTAATGAAAAACTGTTTTTT
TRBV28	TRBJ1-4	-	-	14	CASSPTGSNEKLFF	TGTGCCAGCAGTCCGACGGGGAGTAATGAAAAACTGTTTTTT
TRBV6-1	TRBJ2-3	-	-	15	CASSEISVGPNTQYF	TGTGCCAGCAGTGAAATAAGTGTGGGCCCGAATACGCAGTATTTT
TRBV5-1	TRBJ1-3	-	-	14	CASSPGYPGNTIYF	TGCGCCAGCAGTCCAGGGTACCCTGGAAACACCATATATTTT
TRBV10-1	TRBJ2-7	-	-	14	CASSEQPSGSEQYF	TGCGCCAGCAGTGAACAGCCCTCGGGAAGCGAGCAGTACTTC
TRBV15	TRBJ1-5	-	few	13	CATSLNSNQPQHF	TGTGCCACCAGCCTTAATAGCAATCAGCCCCAGCATTTT
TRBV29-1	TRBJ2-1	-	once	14	CSVGGTGRYNEQFF	TGCAGCGTTGGGGGCACAGGGCGATACAATGAGCAGTTCTTC
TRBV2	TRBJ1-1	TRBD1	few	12	CASSERGLEAFF	TGTGCCAGCAGTGAAAGGGGGCTTGAAGCTTTCTTT
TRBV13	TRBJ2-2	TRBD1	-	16	CASSTATGDGTGELFF	TGTGCCAGCAGCACTGCGACAGGGGACGGCACCGGGGAGCTGTTTTTT
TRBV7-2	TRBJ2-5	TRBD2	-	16	CASSSEGGGWRQTQYF	TGTGCCAGCAGCTCGGAGGGCGGGGGGTGGAGACAGACCCAGTACTTC
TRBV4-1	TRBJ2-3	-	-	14	CASSLLEAGNTQYF	TGCGCCAGCAGCCTCCTCGAGGCGGGGAACACGCAGTATTTT
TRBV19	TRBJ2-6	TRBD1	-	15	CASSTGGSGANVLTF	TGTGCCAGTAGTACAGGGGGCAGTGGGGCCAACGTCCTGACTTTC
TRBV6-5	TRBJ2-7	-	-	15	CASNSGGGRRGEQYF	TGTGCCAGCAATTCCGGTGGTGGGAGACGGGGCGAGCAGTACTTC
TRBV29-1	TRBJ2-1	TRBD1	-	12	CSVAQGVYEQFF	TGCAGCGTTGCGCAGGGGGTATATGAGCAGTTCTTC
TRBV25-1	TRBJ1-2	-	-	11	CASSASYGYTF	TGTGCCAGCAGTGCCAGCTATGGCTACACCTTC
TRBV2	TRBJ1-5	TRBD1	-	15	CASSIRGTVNQPQHF	TGTGCCAGCAGTATCCGTGGGACAGTCAATCAGCCCCAGCATTTT
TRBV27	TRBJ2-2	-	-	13	CASRAQVTGELFF	TGTGCCAGCAGAGCACAGGTCACCGGGGAGCTGTTTTTT
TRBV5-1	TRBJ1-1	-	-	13	CASSFDWNTEAFF	TGCGCCAGCAGCTTCGACTGGAACACTGAAGCTTTCTTT
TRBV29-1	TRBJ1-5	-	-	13	CSVGGGGNQPQHF	TGCAGCGTGGGTGGGGGGGGCAATCAGCCCCAGCATTTT
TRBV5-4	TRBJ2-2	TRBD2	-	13	CASSRSGSGELFF	TGTGCCAGCAGTCGGAGCGGGAGCGGGGAGCTGTTTTTT
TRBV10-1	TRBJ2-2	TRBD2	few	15	CASSGRLAGDGELFF	TGCGCCAGCAGTGGGAGACTAGCGGGAGACGGGGAGCTGTTTTTT